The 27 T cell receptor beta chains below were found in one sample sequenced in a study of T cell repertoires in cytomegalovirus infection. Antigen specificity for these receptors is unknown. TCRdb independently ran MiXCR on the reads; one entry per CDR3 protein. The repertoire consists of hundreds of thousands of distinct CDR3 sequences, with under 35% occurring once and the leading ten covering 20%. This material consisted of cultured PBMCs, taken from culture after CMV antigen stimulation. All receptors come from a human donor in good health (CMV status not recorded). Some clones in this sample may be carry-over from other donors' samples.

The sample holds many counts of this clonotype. CDR3 DNA sequence: TGTGCCAGCAGCCCCCGACAGGGAGGCTACACCTTC. Its protein is CASSPRQGGYTF. The V call is TRBV7-9, the J call TRBJ1-2; 7 nucleotides align to TRBD1. After removal of 5 bases from V and 8 bases from J, the junction contained 5 bases not matched to a gene. The CDR3 has 12 residues. Germline V lookup: CDR1 SEHNR, CDR2 FQNEAQ (reference sequence).

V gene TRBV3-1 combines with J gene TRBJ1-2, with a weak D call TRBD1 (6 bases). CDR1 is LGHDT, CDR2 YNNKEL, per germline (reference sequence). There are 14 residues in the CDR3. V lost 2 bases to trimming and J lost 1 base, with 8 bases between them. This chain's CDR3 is CASSQNRVNYGYTF. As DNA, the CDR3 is TGTGCCAGCAGCCAAAACAGGGTTAACTATGGCTACACCTTC.

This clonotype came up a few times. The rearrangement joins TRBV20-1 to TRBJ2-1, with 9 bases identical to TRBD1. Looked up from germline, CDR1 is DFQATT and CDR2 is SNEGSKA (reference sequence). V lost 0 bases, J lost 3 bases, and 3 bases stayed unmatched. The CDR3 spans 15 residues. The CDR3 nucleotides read TGCAGTGCTAGAGATTTGGACAGGGGCTACAATGAGCAGTTCTTC. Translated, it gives CSARDLDRGYNEQFF.

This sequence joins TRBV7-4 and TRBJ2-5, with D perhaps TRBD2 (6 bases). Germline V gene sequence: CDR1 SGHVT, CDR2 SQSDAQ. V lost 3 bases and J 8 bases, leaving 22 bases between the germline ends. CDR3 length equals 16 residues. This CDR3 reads CASSLGLSLEGDTQYF. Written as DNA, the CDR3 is TGTGCCAGCAGCTTGGGCCTCTCCCTGGAGGGCGACACCCAGTACTTC.

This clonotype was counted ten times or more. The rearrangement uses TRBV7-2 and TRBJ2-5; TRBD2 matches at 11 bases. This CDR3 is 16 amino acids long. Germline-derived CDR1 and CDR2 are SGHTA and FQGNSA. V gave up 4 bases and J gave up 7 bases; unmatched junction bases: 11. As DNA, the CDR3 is TGTGCCAGCAGCTGGGGGGGTAGCGGGGGGGCGGGGACCCAGTACTTC. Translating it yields CASSWGGSGGAGTQYF.

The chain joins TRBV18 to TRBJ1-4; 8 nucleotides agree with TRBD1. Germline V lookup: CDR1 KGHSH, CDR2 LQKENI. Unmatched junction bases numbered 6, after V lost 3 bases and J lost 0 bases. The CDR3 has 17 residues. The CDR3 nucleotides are TGTGCCAGCTCACCGGTACAGGGGGTATCAACTAATGAAAAACTGTTTTTT. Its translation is CASSPVQGVSTNEKLFF. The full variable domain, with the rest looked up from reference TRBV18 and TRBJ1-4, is NAGVMQNPRHLVRRRGQEARLRCSPMKGHSHVYWYRQLPEEGLKFMVYLQKENIIDESGMPKERFSAEFPKEGPSILRIQQVVRGDSAAYFCASSPVQGVSTNEKLFFGSGTQLSVL.

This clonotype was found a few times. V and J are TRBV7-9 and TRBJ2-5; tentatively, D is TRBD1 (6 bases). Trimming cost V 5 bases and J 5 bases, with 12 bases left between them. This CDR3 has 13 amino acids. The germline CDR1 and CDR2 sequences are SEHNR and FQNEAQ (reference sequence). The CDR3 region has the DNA TGTGCCAGCAGCCAACAGGGCGCCGAGACCCAGTACTTC. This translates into CASSQQGAETQYF.

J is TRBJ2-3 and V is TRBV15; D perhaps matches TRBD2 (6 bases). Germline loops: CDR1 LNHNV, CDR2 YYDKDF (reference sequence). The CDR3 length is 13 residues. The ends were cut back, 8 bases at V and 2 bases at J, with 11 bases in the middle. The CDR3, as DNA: TGTGCCACCGAGGGACTGCACACAGATACGCAGTATTTT. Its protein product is CATEGLHTDTQYF. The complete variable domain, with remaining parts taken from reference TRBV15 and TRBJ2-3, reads DAMVIQNPRYQVTQFGKPVTLSCSQTLNHNVMYWYQQKSSQAPKLLFHYYDKDFNNEADTPDNFQSRRPNTSFCFLDIRSPGLGDTAMYLCATEGLHTDTQYFGPGTRLTVL.

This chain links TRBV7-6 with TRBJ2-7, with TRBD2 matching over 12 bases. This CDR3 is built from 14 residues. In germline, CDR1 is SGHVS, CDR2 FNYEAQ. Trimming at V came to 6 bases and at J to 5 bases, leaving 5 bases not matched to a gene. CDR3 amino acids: CASSRLAGDDEQYF. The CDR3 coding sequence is TGTGCCAGCAGTAGACTAGCGGGGGACGACGAGCAGTACTTC.

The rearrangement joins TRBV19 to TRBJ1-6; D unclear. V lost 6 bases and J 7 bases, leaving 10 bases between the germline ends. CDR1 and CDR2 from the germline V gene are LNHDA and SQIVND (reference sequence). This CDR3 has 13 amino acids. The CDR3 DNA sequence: TGTGCCAGTAGAGGCAGCTTGAATTCACCCCTCCACTTT. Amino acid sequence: CASRGSLNSPLHF.

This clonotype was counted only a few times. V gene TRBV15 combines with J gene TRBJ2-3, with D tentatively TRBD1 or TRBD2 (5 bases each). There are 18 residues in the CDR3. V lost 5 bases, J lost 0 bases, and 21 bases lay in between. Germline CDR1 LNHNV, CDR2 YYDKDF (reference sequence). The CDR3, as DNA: TGTGCCACCAGCGGACAATACCCCGGGACGAGCAGCACAGATACGCAGTATTTT. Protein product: CATSGQYPGTSSTDTQYF.

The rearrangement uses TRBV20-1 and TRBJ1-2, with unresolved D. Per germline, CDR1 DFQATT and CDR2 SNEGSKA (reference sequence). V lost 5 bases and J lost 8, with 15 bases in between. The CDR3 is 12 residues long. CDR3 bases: TGCAGTGCTGGATTATTCTCTAGCGGCTACACCTTC. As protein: CSAGLFSSGYTF.

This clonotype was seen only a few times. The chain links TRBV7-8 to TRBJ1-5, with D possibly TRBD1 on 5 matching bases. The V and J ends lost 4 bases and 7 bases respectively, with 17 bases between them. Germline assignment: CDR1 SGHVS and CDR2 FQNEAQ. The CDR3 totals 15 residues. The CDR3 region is CASSSGWGTGQPQHF. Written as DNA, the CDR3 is TGTGCCAGCAGCTCAGGGTGGGGAACAGGACAGCCCCAGCATTTT.

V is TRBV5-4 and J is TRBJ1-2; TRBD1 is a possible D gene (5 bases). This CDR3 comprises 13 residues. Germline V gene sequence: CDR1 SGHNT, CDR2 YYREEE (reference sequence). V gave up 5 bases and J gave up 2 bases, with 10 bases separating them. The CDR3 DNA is TGTGCCAGCAGTCGGGGGGAGAACTATGGCTACACCTTC. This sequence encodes CASSRGENYGYTF.

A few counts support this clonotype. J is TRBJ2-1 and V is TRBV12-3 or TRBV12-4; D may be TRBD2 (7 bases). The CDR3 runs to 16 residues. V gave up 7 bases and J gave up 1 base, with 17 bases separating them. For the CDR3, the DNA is TGTGCCAGCATGCGTGGGGGGGCCCATTCCTACAATGAGCAGTTCTTC. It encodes CASMRGGAHSYNEQFF.

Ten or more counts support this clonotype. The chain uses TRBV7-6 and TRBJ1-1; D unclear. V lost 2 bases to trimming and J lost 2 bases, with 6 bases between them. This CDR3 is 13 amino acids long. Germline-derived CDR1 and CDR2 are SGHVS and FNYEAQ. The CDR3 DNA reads TGTGCCAGCAGCTTAACCCTCAACACTGAAGCTTTCTTT. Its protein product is CASSLTLNTEAFF. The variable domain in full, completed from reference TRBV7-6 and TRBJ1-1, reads GAGVSQSPRYKVTKRGQDVALRCDPISGHVSLYWYRQALGQGPEFLTYFNYEAQQDKSGLPNDRFSAERPEGSISTLTIQRTEQRDSAMYRCASSLTLNTEAFFGQGTRLTVV.

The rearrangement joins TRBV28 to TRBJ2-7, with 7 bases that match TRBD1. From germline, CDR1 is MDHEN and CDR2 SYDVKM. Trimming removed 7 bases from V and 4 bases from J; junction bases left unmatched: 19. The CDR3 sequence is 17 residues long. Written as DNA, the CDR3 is TGTGCCAGCAATACTCCACCGAGGGGGCCCGGTAAATACGAGCAGTACTTC. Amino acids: CASNTPPRGPGKYEQYF.

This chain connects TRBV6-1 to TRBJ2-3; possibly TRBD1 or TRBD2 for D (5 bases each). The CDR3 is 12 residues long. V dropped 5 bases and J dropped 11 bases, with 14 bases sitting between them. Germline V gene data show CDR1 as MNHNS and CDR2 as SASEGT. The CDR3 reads CASSRDPARQYF. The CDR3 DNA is TGTGCCAGCAGTAGGGACCCGGCAAGGCAGTATTTT.

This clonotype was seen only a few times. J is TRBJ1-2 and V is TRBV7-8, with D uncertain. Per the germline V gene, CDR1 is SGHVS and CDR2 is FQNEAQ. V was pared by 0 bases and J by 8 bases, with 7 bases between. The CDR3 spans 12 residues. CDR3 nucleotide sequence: TGTGCCAGCAGCTTAGCGGCGGAGGGCTACACCTTC. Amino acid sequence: CASSLAAEGYTF.

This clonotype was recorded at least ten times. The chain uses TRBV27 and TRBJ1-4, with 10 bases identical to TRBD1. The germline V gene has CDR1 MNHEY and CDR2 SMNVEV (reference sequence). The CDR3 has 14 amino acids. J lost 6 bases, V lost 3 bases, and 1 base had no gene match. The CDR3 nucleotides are TGTGCCAGCAGTTTTGGGACAGGGGATGAAAAACTGTTTTTT. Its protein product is CASSFGTGDEKLFF. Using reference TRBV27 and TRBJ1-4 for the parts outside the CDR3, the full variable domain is EAQVTQNPRYLITVTGKKLTVTCSQNMNHEYMSWYRQDPGLGLRQIYYSMNVEVTDKGDVPEGYKVSRKEKRNFPLILESPSPNQTSLYFCASSFGTGDEKLFFGSGTQLSVL.

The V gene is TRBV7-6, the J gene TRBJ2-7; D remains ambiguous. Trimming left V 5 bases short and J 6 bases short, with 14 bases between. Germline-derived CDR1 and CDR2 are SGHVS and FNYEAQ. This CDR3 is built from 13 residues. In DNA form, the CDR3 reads TGTGCCAGCAGCCCCGATGGACGTGTCGAGCAGTACTTC. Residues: CASSPDGRVEQYF. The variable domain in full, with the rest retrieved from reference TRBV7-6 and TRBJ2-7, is GAGVSQSPRYKVTKRGQDVALRCDPISGHVSLYWYRQALGQGPEFLTYFNYEAQQDKSGLPNDRFSAERPEGSISTLTIQRTEQRDSAMYRCASSPDGRVEQYFGPGTRLTVT.

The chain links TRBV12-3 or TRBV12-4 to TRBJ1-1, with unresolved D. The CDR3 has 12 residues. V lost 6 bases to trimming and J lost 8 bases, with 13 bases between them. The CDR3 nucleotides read TGTGCCAGCAGCTCCGGACCTGGGGAAGCTTTCTTT. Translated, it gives CASSSGPGEAFF.

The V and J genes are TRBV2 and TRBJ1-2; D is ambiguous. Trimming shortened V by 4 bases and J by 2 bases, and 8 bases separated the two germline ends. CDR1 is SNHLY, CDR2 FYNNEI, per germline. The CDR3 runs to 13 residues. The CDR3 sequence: CASSGDFNYGYTF. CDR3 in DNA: TGTGCCAGCAGTGGGGATTTCAACTATGGCTACACCTTC.

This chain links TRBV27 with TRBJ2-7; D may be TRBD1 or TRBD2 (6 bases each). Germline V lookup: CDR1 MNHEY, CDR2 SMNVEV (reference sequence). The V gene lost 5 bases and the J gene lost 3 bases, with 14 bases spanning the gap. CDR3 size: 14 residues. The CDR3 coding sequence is TGTGCCAGCAGTCTACAGGGACTCCACTACGAGCAGTACTTC. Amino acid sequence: CASSLQGLHYEQYF.

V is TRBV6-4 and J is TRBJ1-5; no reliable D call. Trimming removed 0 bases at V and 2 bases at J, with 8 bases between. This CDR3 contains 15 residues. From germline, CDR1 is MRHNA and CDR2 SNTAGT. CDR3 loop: CASSDSYGGNQPQHF. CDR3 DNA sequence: TGTGCCAGCAGTGACTCATATGGGGGCAATCAGCCCCAGCATTTT.

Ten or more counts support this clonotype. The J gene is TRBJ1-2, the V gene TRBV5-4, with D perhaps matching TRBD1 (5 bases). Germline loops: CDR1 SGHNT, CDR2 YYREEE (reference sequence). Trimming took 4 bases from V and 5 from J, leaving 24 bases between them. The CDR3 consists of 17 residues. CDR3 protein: CASSSSTGTLAGYGYTF. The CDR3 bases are TGTGCCAGCAGCAGCTCAACCGGGACTTTGGCCGGGTATGGCTACACCTTC.

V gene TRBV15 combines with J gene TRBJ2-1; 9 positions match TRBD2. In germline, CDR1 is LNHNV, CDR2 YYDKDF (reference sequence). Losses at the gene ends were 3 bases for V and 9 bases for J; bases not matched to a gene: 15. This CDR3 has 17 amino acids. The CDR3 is CATSSLEGGRAWFEQFF. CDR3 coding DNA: TGTGCCACCAGCAGTCTCGAGGGCGGGAGGGCCTGGTTTGAGCAGTTCTTC. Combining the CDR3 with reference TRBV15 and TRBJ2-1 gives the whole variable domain DAMVIQNPRYQVTQFGKPVTLSCSQTLNHNVMYWYQQKSSQAPKLLFHYYDKDFNNEADTPDNFQSRRPNTSFCFLDIRSPGLGDTAMYLCATSSLEGGRAWFEQFFGPGTRLTVL.